A selection of T cell receptor beta chains follows, all from one sample in a study of cytomegalovirus exposure and HLA in healthy donors. Clones were sequenced by immunoSEQ multiplex PCR, and TCRdb holds only the in-frame ones, with some missing. The table includes 160,000 or so clones, about 80% detected once. The specimen was PBMCs. All receptors derive from a man aged 55 to 70 in good health and CMV-seronegative. CDR3s include the opening cysteine and the closing phenylalanine or tryptophan. Clone size is given for some rows only: seen once, a few or many times, or a class if the clone is expanded.

>TRBJ2-7|-|TRBV6-5
CASRPGGAYEQYF
>TRBJ2-7|-|TRBV27
CASSPTGTGFSYEQYF
>TRBJ1-6|-|TRBV11-2
CASSDSTGGRGNSPLHF
>TRBJ2-2|-|TRBV18
CASSPFTGAVNTGELFF
>TRBJ1-6|-|TRBV5-6
CASSLGLSYNSPLHF
>TRBJ2-3|few|TRBV7-6
CASSFSGGNTQYF
>TRBJ1-1|-|TRBV5-6
CASSSGGRRTEAFF
>TRBJ2-5|-|TRBV7-2
CASSPGTRETQYF
>TRBJ2-3|-|TRBV2
CASIQRDTQYF
>TRBJ1-2|-|TRBV6-5
CASSGTGLVLGYTF
>TRBJ2-5|-|TRBV5-1
CASSSTSGGQETQYF
>TRBJ1-2|-|TRBV5-1
CASSAQGTSYTF
>TRBJ1-2|-|TRBV30
CAWSVNWNRGAGYTF
>TRBJ1-1|few|TRBV6-5
CASSYSRMNTEAFF
>TRBJ1-2|-|TRBV19
CASSTGDGYTF
>TRBJ1-4|-|TRBV2
CASSEFLTAEKLFF
>TRBJ1-5|-|TRBV7-9
CASSLASGGSNQPQNF
>TRBJ1-1|-|TRBV5-1
CASSLQQGAEAFF
>TRBJ2-7|-|TRBV5-4
CASSYSLRTGGDYEQYF
>TRBJ1-3|-|TRBV27
CASSLTEGAGNTIYF
>TRBJ1-2|-|TRBV5-1
CASSHGGQAGYGYTF
>TRBJ2-5|-|TRBV6-1
CASMIQGAARETQYF
>TRBJ2-2|-|TRBV9
CASSGRVEPNTGELFF
>TRBJ1-1|-|TRBV7-9
CASSDTGTGGTEAFF
>TRBJ2-1|-|TRBV5-6
CASSSGDNEQFF
>TRBJ1-4|-|TRBV7-9
CASSPIVQGSRTNEKLFF
>TRBJ2-1|-|TRBV5-1
CASSLAQSLHNEQFF
>TRBJ2-7|-|TRBV6-5
CASSSPGSFYEQYF
>TRBJ1-2|few|TRBV6-5
CASSQLGTGGYGYTF
>TRBJ1-2|-|TRBV5-6
CASSSAGTGPYGYTF
>TRBJ2-7|-|TRBV27
CASSSPLYEQYF
>TRBJ2-2|-|TRBV6-1
CASSQGRTGELFF
>TRBJ2-1|-|TRBV4-3
CASSPAGTRGLHEQFF
>TRBJ2-1|-|TRBV29-1
CSFEGGGFNEQFF
>TRBJ2-3|few|TRBV18
CASSRTSGSDTQYF